Here is one T cell receptor beta chain with its context. The data originate from a study of shared T cell receptors in the human thymus. From germline, CDR1 is MNHNS and CDR2 SASEGT. This CDR3 has 14 residues. The J segment lost 4 bases and the V segment lost 4 bases, leaving 3 bases of the junction unmatched. The data were produced by immunoSEQ multiplex PCR, yet TCRdb's version contains in-frame clones alone and is incomplete. This sample has 540,000 or so clones, with around three quarters found just once. The data were also submitted as part of a second study, on human thymus T cells. According to that study: Corrective heart surgery yielded resections, and these provided the thymus tissue. The authors found apparently biased V and J gene usage in thymic and blood repertoires. A high degree of thymic repertoire overlap among unrelated individuals was reported in related research.

Sequences were obtained from thymocytes. The sequence came from a boy less than two years old with a congenital heart defect. The chain joins TRBV6-1 to TRBJ2-1, with 8 bases fitting TRBD2. CDR3 amino acids: CASSVASGYNEQFF. In nucleotides, the CDR3 is TGTGCCAGCAGTGTGGCTAGCGGGTACAATGAGCAGTTCTTC.